This T cell receptor beta chain is from a study of T cells in Graves' hyperthyroidism and ophthalmopathy (dated by TCRdb to the late 2010s). General notes on the study: To identify TCR V-J signatures that set the groups apart, the researchers used a discovery cohort of 90 to 100 patients, made up of around 40 with Graves' ophthalmopathy and some 56 with stable Graves' hyperthyroidism. Prospective prediction of ophthalmopathy was tested in an independent validation cohort of some 19 hyperthyroidism patients and some 17 patients who later progressed to ophthalmopathy. According to the paper, TCR Vbeta CDR3 sequencing was carried out on some 130 peripheral blood samples, which came from about 45 ophthalmopathy, 75 or so hyperthyroidism and around 17 progressor patients. The 100 discovery patients were randomly divided into training and test sets at a 7:3 ratio. Following sampling, methimazole starting at 30 mg daily was given to hyperthyroidism patients, and high-dose intravenous methylprednisolone was given to ophthalmopathy patients. Thyroid tissue and blood T-cell repertoires from about 6 Graves' hyperthyroidism patients were also compared in the study. Paper-wide results and their limitations: Blood samples also contained most of the expanded thyroid clonotypes (frequency above 0.001), which suggests that blood repertoires may reflect thyroid immune responses. A 13 V-J signature model separated ophthalmopathy from stable hyperthyroidism, with over 85% sensitivity and just under 84% specificity in cross-validation and 80%/75% in testing. In validation, the model predicted progression to ophthalmopathy a median of about 6.5 months before onset, with 65% to 71% sensitivity and 72.22% specificity. Sample size was not statistically predetermined, and investigators were not blinded to group allocation.

Exclusion was applied to patients with uncontrolled infections, other autoimmune diseases, pregnancy or lactation. Diagnoses were based on clinical symptoms, serum thyroxine and TRAb, thyroid ultrasound and orbital computed tomography. Total RNA was extracted using Trizol reagent, and RNA quality was assessed on an Agilent 2100 Bioanalyzer. On this clonotype itself: What this receptor recognizes is not known. Germline and junction disagree at one end, which may indicate a read error.

Amplification of TCR beta CDR3 regions was carried out from RNA transcripts. The TCR CDR3 was subjected to a first round of RT-PCR using the HTBI primer set and the Qiagen OneStep RT-PCR kit. A second multiplex PCR round built the libraries, followed by size selection and purification. Paired-end sequencing of the libraries was performed with 100 bp reads on an Illumina HiSeq2000. The study's processing was this. SOAPnuke was used to process the raw data, throwing out any read that contained adapters or uncalled bases, had a mean Phred below 15, or lacked an exact constant-primer or identifier match. High-quality paired reads were merged with COPE v1.2.5, and unique nucleotide sequences were defined as clonotypes. Clonotypes were aligned to IMGT TRBV, TRBD and TRBJ reference segments using MiTCR v1.1. Analysis was restricted to V-J combinations with a frequency above 0.0001, which covered roughly 99% of repertoires. A TCS score was defined as the ratio of F50 (clonal expansion) to E x V (chaos), with BLOSUM62-based TCRdist applied between CDR3 peptides within each V-J. Welch's t-statistics and random forest reduced 514 V-J features to roughly 13, which were used in a naive Bayes classifier (R e1071). The Morisita-Horn index was used to measure how similar the thyroid and blood repertoires were. TCRdb reprocessing: public reads trimmed at Q25 with fastp, clones called with MiXCR, in-frame beta chains kept. Merged by CDR3 protein, the rows form single entries marked with the most common genes and DNA. What appears here as the V and J calls and clone size reflects TCRdb's work, not the paper's. In all, the sample holds about 570,000 distinct CDR3 sequences, and 46% of those were seen once. The top ten hold 15% to 20% of the sample.

The CDR3 holds 14 amino acids from the cysteine to the phenylalanine. Of all the DNA, just the CDR3 is kept, 42 bases in frame from base 1. CDR1 and CDR2 (SGHTA, FQGNSA) derive from the germline V gene. The sequence joins TRBV7-2 to TRBJ2-7; no D segment can be confidently identified. Sample: peripheral blood or thyroid tissue (not recorded which). This TCR was sampled from an adult woman with Graves' disease, either hyperthyroidism or ophthalmopathy (not recorded which). The CDR3 in this case is CASSQEVSKVEQYF. The DNA reads as follows: TGCGCCAGCAGCCAAGAGGTATCAAAGGTGGAGCAGTACTTC. Outside the CDR3, residues come from the reference TRBV7-2 and TRBJ2-7 proteins, so the full variable domain is: GAGVSQSPSNKVTEKGKDVELRCDPISGHTALYWYRQSLGQGLEFLIYFQGNSAPDKSGLPSDRFSAERTGGSVSTLTIQRTQQEDSAVYLCASSQEVSKVEQYFGPGTRLTVT.